Listed below are T cell receptor beta chains from one sample, sequenced in a study of shared clonotypes between healthy human individuals. Data came from immunoSEQ multiplex PCR; TCRdb stores just in-frame clones and leaves some out. Here the sample spans about 120,000 clones, 55% to 70% being singletons. The sequenced material came from memory CD8+ T cells sorted from blood. The receptor set was obtained from a woman aged 30 to 39 in good health. Both conserved end residues are part of each CDR3. D genes are given only for firm matches. Size tells how often a clone was seen (once, few, many) or the class of an expanded clone, and some rows leave it out.

j_gene,abundance,v_gene,d_gene,CDR3aa,CDR3nt
TRBJ1-2,many,TRBV11-1,TRBD1,CASSSGQDYGYTF,TGTGCCAGCAGCTCCGGACAGGACTATGGCTACACCTTC
TRBJ1-2,.,TRBV28,.,CASIFHRDRIEDGYTF,TGTGCCAGCATTTTCCATCGCGACAGAATTGAAGATGGCTACACCTTC
TRBJ2-1,once,TRBV10-3,TRBD1,CAISRTGYHSPEQFF,TGTGCCATCAGCCGGACAGGTTACCACTCGCCCGAGCAGTTCTTC
TRBJ1-5,.,TRBV10-3,.,CAITGRFGQPQHF,TGTGCCATCACTGGGAGGTTTGGGCAGCCCCAGCATTTT
TRBJ1-4,.,TRBV5-1,.,CASRHRDGEKLFF,TGCGCCAGCAGACACCGGGACGGTGAAAAACTGTTTTTT
TRBJ2-1,.,TRBV20-1,.,CSAQRREQFF,TGCAGTGCACAGAGGAGAGAGCAGTTCTTC
TRBJ2-7,.,TRBV7-9,.,CASSFGGREQYF,TGTGCCAGCAGCTTTGGGGGTCGCGAGCAGTACTTC
TRBJ1-2,.,TRBV10-3,.,CAISAGGPGYTF,TGTGCCATCAGTGCCGGGGGGCCTGGCTACACCTTC
TRBJ2-1,.,TRBV27,TRBD2,CASSLVLAGGGNEQFF,TGTGCCAGCAGTTTAGTCCTCGCGGGAGGTGGCAATGAGCAGTTCTTC
TRBJ2-5,.,TRBV5-6,.,CASSLYRYQETQYF,TGTGCCAGCAGCCTATACCGGTACCAAGAGACCCAGTACTTC
TRBJ2-3,.,TRBV4-1,.,CASSQRISGAITDTQYF,TGCGCCAGCAGCCAACGAATCTCCGGGGCGATCACAGATACGCAGTATTTT
TRBJ2-2,.,TRBV9,TRBD1,CASSGHRGENTGELFF,TGTGCCAGCAGCGGCCACAGGGGCGAGAACACCGGGGAGCTGTTTTTT
TRBJ2-7,.,TRBV4-2,TRBD2,CASSPGTGGSYEQYF,TGTGCCAGCAGCCCCGGGACGGGAGGCTCCTACGAGCAGTACTTC
TRBJ2-1,.,TRBV7-9,.,CASSSLANEQFF,TGTGCCAGCAGCTCCTTAGCTAACGAGCAGTTCTTC
TRBJ2-7,.,TRBV16,.,CASSPRDSSYEQYF,TGTGCCAGCAGCCCGCGGGACAGCTCCTACGAGCAGTACTTC
TRBJ2-7,.,TRBV10-3,.,CAISERHLYEQYF,TGTGCCATCAGTGAGAGACACCTCTACGAGCAGTACTTC
TRBJ2-3,.,TRBV2,.,CASSPTPGHLHTDTQYF,TGTGCCAGCAGCCCCACCCCGGGGCACCTTCACACAGATACGCAGTATTTT
TRBJ2-2,medium-sized,TRBV2,TRBD1,CASKPGQVHPGELFF,TGTGCCAGCAAACCGGGACAGGTTCATCCCGGGGAGCTGTTTTTT
TRBJ2-1,.,TRBV4-1,.,CASSRHNRVNEQFF,TGCGCCAGCAGCCGCCACAACAGGGTCAATGAGCAGTTCTTC
TRBJ2-7,.,TRBV28,.,CASSFPGGLYEQYF,TGTGCCAGCAGTTTTCCCGGGGGTTTGTACGAGCAGTACTTC
TRBJ1-4,few,TRBV28,.,CASSLTASWGATNEKLFF,TGTGCCAGCAGTTTAACAGCATCGTGGGGTGCAACTAATGAAAAACTGTTTTTT
TRBJ2-5,.,TRBV9,.,CASSASYRGLRETQYF,TGTGCCAGCAGCGCTTCTTACCGGGGACTCAGAGAGACCCAGTACTTC
TRBJ2-4,.,TRBV29-1,.,CSARGYAKNIQYF,TGCAGCGCCAGGGGTTACGCCAAAAACATTCAGTACTTC
TRBJ2-7,few,TRBV2,TRBD2,CASSAGLALSSYEQYF,TGTGCCAGCAGTGCCGGACTAGCGTTGAGCTCCTACGAGCAGTACTTC
TRBJ1-1,.,TRBV6-5,.,CASSYSRRGNTEAFF,TGTGCCAGCAGTTACTCAAGACGGGGGAACACTGAAGCTTTCTTT
TRBJ2-7,.,TRBV28,.,CASSSLFRGGGGRSYEQYF,TGTGCCAGCAGCTCCCTTTTTAGGGGAGGGGGGGGCCGGTCCTACGAGCAGTACTTC
TRBJ2-2,once,TRBV7-6,.,CASSFGQLDTGELFF,TGTGCCAGCAGCTTTGGGCAGCTAGACACCGGGGAGCTGTTTTTT
TRBJ2-1,.,TRBV29-1,TRBD2,CSVVRTSGYNEQFF,TGCAGCGTTGTTAGGACTAGCGGCTACAATGAGCAGTTCTTC
TRBJ2-1,.,TRBV2,TRBD2,CASSDSAGGGYNEQFF,TGTGCCAGCAGTGACTCGGCGGGAGGTGGGTACAATGAGCAGTTCTTC
TRBJ2-1,.,TRBV25-1,.,CASSEGGPYNEQFF,TGTGCCAGCAGTGAAGGTGGTCCCTACAATGAGCAGTTCTTC
TRBJ2-7,.,TRBV6-6,.,CASSSRDSYEQYF,TGTGCCAGCAGTTCTAGAGACAGCTACGAGCAGTACTTC
TRBJ1-5,.,TRBV30,TRBD1,CAWAGTVSNQPQHF,TGTGCCTGGGCGGGGACAGTTAGCAATCAGCCCCAGCATTTT
TRBJ2-7,.,TRBV9,TRBD1,CASSAGTGGYEQYF,TGTGCCAGCAGCGCCGGGACAGGGGGCTACGAGCAGTACTTC
TRBJ2-6,.,TRBV7-9,TRBD1,CASRGQGLSGANVLTF,TGTGCCAGCAGGGGACAGGGGCTTTCTGGGGCCAACGTCCTGACTTTC
TRBJ2-5,few,TRBV25-1,TRBD1,CASSESGQGEQYF,TGTGCCAGCAGTGAATCGGGTCAGGGGGAGCAGTACTTC
TRBJ2-7,.,TRBV25-1,.,CASSTTGISYEQYF,TGTGCCAGCAGTACAACAGGGATCTCCTACGAGCAGTACTTC